The sequence of this T cell receptor (beta chain) was determined in a study of shared clonotypes between healthy human individuals. The repertoire was sequenced with immunoSEQ multiplex PCR; TCRdb's copy has only in-frame clones and lacks some. This table has just over 2,000,000 clones, 85% to 95% appearing once. This clone was detected only once. Other DNA sequences of this sample code for an identical CDR3. Germline values: CDR1 MNHNY, CDR2 SVGAGI (reference sequence). CDR3 length equals 14 residues. V gave up 0 bases and J gave up 4 bases; unmatched junction bases: 2. The receptor's source is a man in his late teens or twenties in good health. V gene TRBV6-6 combines with J gene TRBJ2-7; TRBD1 matches 8 bases. Sequencing input: naive CD4+ T cells sorted from blood. Subset indicated: CD45RA+ positively selected. For the CDR3, the DNA is TGTGCCAGCAGTTACTCCCAGGGGGCGTACGAGCAGTACTTC. Protein: CASSYSQGAYEQYF.